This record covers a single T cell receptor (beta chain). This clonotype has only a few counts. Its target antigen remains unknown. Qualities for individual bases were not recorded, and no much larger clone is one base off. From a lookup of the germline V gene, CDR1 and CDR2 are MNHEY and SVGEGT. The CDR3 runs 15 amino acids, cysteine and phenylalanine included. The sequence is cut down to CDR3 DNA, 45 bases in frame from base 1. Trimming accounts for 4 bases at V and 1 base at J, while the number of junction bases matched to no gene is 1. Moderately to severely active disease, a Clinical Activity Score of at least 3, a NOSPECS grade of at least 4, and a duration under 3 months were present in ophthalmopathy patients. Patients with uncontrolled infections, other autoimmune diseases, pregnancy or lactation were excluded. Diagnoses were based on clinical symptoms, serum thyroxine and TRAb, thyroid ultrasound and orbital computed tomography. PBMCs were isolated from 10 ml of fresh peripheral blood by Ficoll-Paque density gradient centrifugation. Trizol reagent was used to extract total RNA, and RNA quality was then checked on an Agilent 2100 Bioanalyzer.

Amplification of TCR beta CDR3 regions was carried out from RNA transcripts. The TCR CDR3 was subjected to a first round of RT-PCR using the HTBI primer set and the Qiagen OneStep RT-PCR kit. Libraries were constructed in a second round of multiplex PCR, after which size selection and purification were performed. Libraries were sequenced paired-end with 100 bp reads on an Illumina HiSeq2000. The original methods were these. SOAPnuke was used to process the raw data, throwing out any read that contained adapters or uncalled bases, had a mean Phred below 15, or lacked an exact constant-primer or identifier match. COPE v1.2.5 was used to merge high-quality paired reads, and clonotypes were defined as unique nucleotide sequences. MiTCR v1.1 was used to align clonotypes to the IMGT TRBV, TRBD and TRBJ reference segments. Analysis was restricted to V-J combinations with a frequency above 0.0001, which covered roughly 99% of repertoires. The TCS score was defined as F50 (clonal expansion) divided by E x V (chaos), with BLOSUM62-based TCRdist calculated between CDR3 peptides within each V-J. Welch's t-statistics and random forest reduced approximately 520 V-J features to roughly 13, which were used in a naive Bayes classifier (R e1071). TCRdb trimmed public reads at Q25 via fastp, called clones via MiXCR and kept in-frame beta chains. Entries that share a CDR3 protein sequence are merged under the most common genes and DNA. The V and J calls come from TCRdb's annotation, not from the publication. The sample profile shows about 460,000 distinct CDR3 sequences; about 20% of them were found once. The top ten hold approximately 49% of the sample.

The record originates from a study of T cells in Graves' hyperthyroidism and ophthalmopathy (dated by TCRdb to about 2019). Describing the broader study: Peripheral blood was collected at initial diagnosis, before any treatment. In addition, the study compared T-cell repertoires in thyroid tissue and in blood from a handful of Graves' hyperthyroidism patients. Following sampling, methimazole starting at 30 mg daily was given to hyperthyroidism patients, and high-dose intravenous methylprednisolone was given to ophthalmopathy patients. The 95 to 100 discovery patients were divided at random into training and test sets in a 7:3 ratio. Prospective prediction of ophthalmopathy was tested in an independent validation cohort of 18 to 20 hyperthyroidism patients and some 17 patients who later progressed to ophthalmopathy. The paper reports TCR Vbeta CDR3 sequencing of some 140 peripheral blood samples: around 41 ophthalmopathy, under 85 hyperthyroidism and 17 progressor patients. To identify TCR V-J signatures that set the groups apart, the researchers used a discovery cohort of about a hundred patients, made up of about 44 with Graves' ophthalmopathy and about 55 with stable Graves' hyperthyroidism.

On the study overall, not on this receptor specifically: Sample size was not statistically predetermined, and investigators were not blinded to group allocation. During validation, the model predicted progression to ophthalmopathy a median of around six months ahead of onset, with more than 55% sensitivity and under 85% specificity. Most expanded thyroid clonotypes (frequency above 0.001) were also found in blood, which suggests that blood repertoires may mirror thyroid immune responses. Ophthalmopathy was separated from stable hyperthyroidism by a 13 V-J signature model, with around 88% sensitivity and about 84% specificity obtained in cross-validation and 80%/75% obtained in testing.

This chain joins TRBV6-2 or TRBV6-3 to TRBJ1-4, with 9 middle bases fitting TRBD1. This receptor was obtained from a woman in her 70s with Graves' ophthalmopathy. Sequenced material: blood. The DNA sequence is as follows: TGTGCCAGCAGTTTGACAGGGGGAACTAATGAAAAACTGTTTTTT. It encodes CASSLTGGTNEKLFF.